These 5 T cell receptor beta chains were all obtained from the same sample, sequenced in a study of blood T cells in healthy people across ages (dated by TCRdb to the mid-2010s). Library construction relied on 5' RACE. Instrument on record: Illumina HiSeq 2500. A second roughly 7 to 12 cycle PCR used a sample-barcoded 5' primer and a J-beta primer mix. The public sequencing data were trimmed at Q25 with fastp and processed into clonotypes with MiXCR by TCRdb, which kept only in-frame beta chains. Merged by CDR3 protein, the rows form single entries marked with the most common genes and DNA. Counted in this sample were about 1.8 million distinct CDR3 sequences; about 49% of them appeared once. Of the sample, around 2.1% falls within the top ten clones. The sample comprised blood. Receptors originate from a middle-aged woman in good health.

V and J are TRBV28 and TRBJ1-2; D remains ambiguous. CDR3 length: 15 amino acids. Germline V CDR1 and CDR2: MDHEN, SYDVKM. V lost 2 bases to trimming and J lost 1 base, with 11 bases between them. This CDR3 reads CASSLRAAVNYGYTF. The CDR3 coding sequence is TGTGCCAGCAGTTTAAGGGCAGCCGTTAACTATGGCTACACCTTC.

The chain carries TRBV13 and TRBJ2-4; 7 bases align to TRBD2. The trim removed 1 base at V and 0 bases at J, leaving 12 bases unmatched. This CDR3 is built from 19 residues. The germline V gene encodes CDR1 PRHDT and CDR2 FYEKMQ (reference sequence). CDR3 sequence: CASSLDPSGAGAAKNIQYF. DNA of the CDR3: TGTGCCAGCAGCTTAGACCCTAGCGGCGCAGGAGCAGCCAAAAACATTCAGTACTTC.

The chain links TRBV6-6 to TRBJ2-7; 7 bases are a match to TRBD1. V lost 2 bases, J lost 0 bases, and 4 bases stayed unmatched. The CDR3 sequence is 15 residues long. Germline loops: CDR1 MNHNY, CDR2 SVGAGI (reference sequence). CDR3 region: CASSYGQESSYEQYF. The CDR3 nucleotides are TGTGCCAGCAGTTACGGACAGGAGAGCTCCTACGAGCAGTACTTC.

The chain combines TRBV7-2 with TRBJ2-5; D not resolved. V was trimmed by 3 bases and J by 11 bases, leaving 19 bases between them. Per the germline V gene, CDR1 is SGHTA and CDR2 is FQGNSA. CDR3 length: 14 residues. The CDR3 region is CASSLTILYNEQYF. The CDR3 DNA sequence: TGTGCCAGCAGCTTGACGATCCTATACAATGAGCAGTACTTC. The variable domain in full, with the rest retrieved from reference TRBV7-2 and TRBJ2-5, is GAGVSQSPSNKVTEKGKDVELRCDPISGHTALYWYRQSLGQGLEFLIYFQGNSAPDKSGLPSDRFSAERTGGSVSTLTIQRTQQEDSAVYLCASSLTILYNEQYFGPGTRLLVL.

As regards this clonotype: Mismatch with germline at one junction end may stem from a read error. The rearrangement joins TRBV4-2 to TRBJ1-2, with D possibly matching TRBD1 (5 bases). CDR1 LGHNA and CDR2 YNFKEQ come from the germline V gene. This CDR3 has 15 residues. This CDR3 is CASSEEMTENHGYTF. The CDR3 bases are TGTGCCAGCAGCGAAGAAATGACAGAAAACCATGGCTACACCTTC.